The 24 T cell receptor beta chains given below trace back to one sample, sequenced in a study of blood T cell repertoires in COVID-19 (TCRdb year 2020). Library preparation was by the immunoSEQ multiplex PCR assay. The table comes from immuneACCESS by way of TCRdb, which keeps in-frame sequences with V and J called. Part of the clones is missing from these tables; in studies checked, under half for an unresolved V gene and the rest for unknown reasons. For this sample there are about 170,000 clones; around 74% appear just once. 2.5% to 3% of the sample is in the top ten clones. Sequencing used peripheral blood. These receptor sequences come from a woman over 75 with acute or convalescent COVID-19.

In nucleotides, the CDR3 is TGTGCCAGCAGCACGGGGACTAGCAGGAGCTCCTACGAGCAGTACTTC. Protein sequence: CASSTGTSRSSYEQYF. The chain couples TRBV5-4 to TRBJ2-7, with TRBD2 matching over 9 bases. The CDR3 is 16 residues long. Per the germline V gene, CDR1 is SGHNT and CDR2 is YYREEE (reference sequence). Germline trimming cut 4 bases from V and 0 bases from J; bases unmatched to any gene: 8.

The J gene is TRBJ2-1, the V gene TRBV9; the D gene is possibly TRBD2 (6 bases). Germline V gives CDR1 SGDLS, CDR2 YYNGEE. Trimming cost V 0 bases and J 7 bases, with 14 bases left between them. The CDR3 spans 15 residues. CDR3 region: CASSVVSGDGNEQFF. In DNA, the CDR3 is TGTGCCAGCAGCGTAGTTTCGGGAGACGGGAATGAGCAGTTCTTC.

The gene calls are TRBV7-9 and TRBJ1-1; D might be TRBD1 (5 bases). Per germline, CDR1 SEHNR and CDR2 FQNEAQ (reference sequence). The germline V and J ends were trimmed by 2 bases and 0 bases, with 13 bases remaining between them. This CDR3 contains 16 residues. The CDR3 region is CASSLSFDSMNTEAFF. DNA of the CDR3: TGTGCCAGCAGCTTATCCTTCGACAGCATGAACACTGAAGCTTTCTTT.

The V gene is TRBV10-1, the J gene TRBJ2-7; D gene unclear. V dropped 6 bases and J dropped 3 bases, with 12 bases sitting between them. Germline V gene data show CDR1 as WNHNN and CDR2 as SYGVQD (reference sequence). The CDR3 totals 13 residues. CDR3 bases: TGCGCCAGCAGAGTGCGGTTCAGCTACGAGCAGTACTTC. It is translated as CASRVRFSYEQYF.

The rearrangement links TRBV6-5 to TRBJ2-1; D is undetermined. The CDR3 loop spans 14 amino acids. Germline V gene data show CDR1 as MNHEY and CDR2 as SVGAGI. The germline V and J ends were trimmed by 6 bases and 0 bases, with 9 bases remaining between them. The CDR3 is CASSRGSSYNEQFF. CDR3 nucleotides: TGTGCCAGCAGCCGAGGTTCCTCCTACAATGAGCAGTTCTTC.

J is TRBJ2-7 and V is TRBV2, with a possible D match to TRBD1 (5 bases). The germline V gene has CDR1 SNHLY and CDR2 FYNNEI. Deletions cut 5 bases from V and 2 bases from J, with 7 bases between. The CDR3 contains 12 residues. The DNA for the CDR3 is TGTGCCAGCAGTCCAGGGACCTACGAGCAGTACTTC. Translating gives CASSPGTYEQYF.

The J gene is TRBJ2-7, the V gene TRBV18, with 13 nucleotides matching TRBD2. CDR1 is KGHSH and CDR2 is LQKENI in the germline V gene. V dropped 3 bases and J dropped 2; count of bases not matched to a gene: 4. This CDR3 has 16 amino acids. The CDR3, as DNA: TGTGCCAGCTCACCTGGGACTAGCGGGATAACCTACGAGCAGTACTTC. As protein: CASSPGTSGITYEQYF.

The chain uses TRBV9 and TRBJ1-1, with D uncertain. V was pared by 0 bases and J by 2 bases, with 8 bases between. Germline lookup yields CDR1 SGDLS and CDR2 YYNGEE. The CDR3 runs to 14 residues. The CDR3 spells CASSVGNRNTEAFF. DNA of the CDR3: TGTGCCAGCAGCGTAGGTAACAGAAACACTGAAGCTTTCTTT.

This clone was picked up one time. The J gene is TRBJ2-5, the V gene TRBV2, with D possibly TRBD2 on 6 matching bases. This CDR3 spans 12 amino acids. Germline assignment: CDR1 SNHLY and CDR2 FYNNEI. The V end was cut by 7 bases, the J end by 5 bases, with 11 bases between. The CDR3 loop reads CASNRERETQYF. Written as DNA, the CDR3 is TGTGCCAGCAACCGGGAGCGGGAGACCCAGTACTTC.

This clone was seen a single time. The V call is TRBV27, the J call TRBJ2-3; D is possibly TRBD1 (7 bases). The length of the CDR3 is 14 residues. CDR1 is MNHEY, CDR2 SMNVEV, per germline (reference sequence). Trimming pared 8 bases from V and 0 bases from J, leaving 12 bases between. The CDR3 nucleotides read TGTGCCAGCGCGGGACAGACTAGCACAGATACGCAGTATTTT. Translating gives CASAGQTSTDTQYF.

The chain combines TRBV30 with TRBJ2-5; maybe TRBD2 (6 bases). The CDR3 is 17 residues long. V lost 2 bases, J lost 2 bases, and 21 bases lay in between. CDR1 and CDR2 from the germline V gene are GTSNPN and SVGIG (reference sequence). CDR3 region: CAWSPYRLRGIQETQYF. The CDR3 DNA reads as TGTGCCTGGAGTCCCTACCGACTTCGCGGGATACAAGAGACCCAGTACTTC.

The chain has TRBV9 and TRBJ1-2, with TRBD1 identical over 8 bases. Trimming at V came to 0 bases and at J to 6 bases, leaving 1 base not matched to a gene. Germline V gene data show CDR1 as SGDLS and CDR2 as YYNGEE. This CDR3 comprises 13 residues. The CDR3 reads CASSVAGGNGYTF. CDR3 in DNA: TGTGCCAGCAGCGTAGCAGGGGGCAATGGCTACACCTTC.

The chain has TRBV5-6 and TRBJ1-2, with D possibly TRBD1 on 6 matching bases. This CDR3 has 14 amino acids. CDR1 is SGHDT, CDR2 YYEEEE, per germline. V lost 3 bases and J 8 bases, leaving 17 bases between the germline ends. The CDR3 sequence is CASSSTGLNLGYTF. Here the CDR3 DNA reads TGTGCCAGCAGCTCCACAGGGCTAAACTTGGGCTACACCTTC.

This sequence joins TRBV7-8 and TRBJ2-7; 11 positions match TRBD2. The CDR3 contains 15 residues. CDR1 and CDR2 from the germline V gene are SGHVS and FQNEAQ. V lost 5 bases, J lost 4 bases, and 7 bases stayed unmatched. CDR3 amino acids: CASSPTRLAGYEQYF. The CDR3 DNA reads as TGTGCCAGCAGCCCGACACGACTAGCGGGGTACGAGCAGTACTTC.

The chain joins TRBV27 to TRBJ1-5; 9 bases line up with TRBD1. This CDR3 contains 16 residues. The germline CDR1 and CDR2 sequences are MNHEY and SMNVEV (reference sequence). Unmatched junction bases numbered 8, after V lost 6 bases and J lost 2 bases. The CDR3 DNA reads TGTGCCAGCAGACCTCAGCGACAGGGGGGCAATCAGCCCCAGCATTTT. Its translation is CASRPQRQGGNQPQHF.

This chain uses TRBV9 with TRBJ2-5; D might be TRBD2 (5 bases). The CDR3 covers 14 residues. The germline CDR1 and CDR2 sequences are SGDLS and YYNGEE. V was pared by 0 bases and J by 5 bases, with 11 bases between. In DNA form, the CDR3 reads TGTGCCAGCAGCGTAGCTCGGGAAAGGGAGACCCAGTACTTC. Translated, it gives CASSVARERETQYF.

The chain is built from TRBV29-1 and TRBJ1-3, with D unclear. CDR3 length: 12 amino acids. From germline, CDR1 is SQVTM and CDR2 ANQGSEA. Trimming removed 3 bases from V and 4 bases from J, with 7 bases in between. In nucleotides, the CDR3 is TGCAGCGTTGAGACAACGGGAAACACCATATATTTT. Translated, it gives CSVETTGNTIYF.

This clone was seen a handful of times. The chain joins TRBV6-5 to TRBJ1-2; D may be TRBD1 (5 bases). CDR1 is MNHEY, CDR2 SVGAGI, per germline. The CDR3 runs 13 residues. The ends were cut back, 6 bases at V and 4 bases at J, with 12 bases in the middle. The CDR3 protein is CASSFDRAYGYTF. CDR3 nucleotide sequence: TGTGCCAGCAGCTTTGACAGAGCCTATGGCTACACCTTC.

The chain joins TRBV27 to TRBJ2-1, with D unclear. Trimming shortened V by 2 bases and J by 2 bases, and 10 bases separated the two germline ends. Germline-derived CDR1 and CDR2 are MNHEY and SMNVEV (reference sequence). The CDR3 runs to 15 residues. The CDR3 sequence: CASSLTAETYNEQFF. Written as DNA, the CDR3 is TGTGCCAGCAGTTTAACGGCGGAGACCTACAATGAGCAGTTCTTC.

This chain joins TRBV4-3 and TRBJ1-2; TRBD1 might be the D (5 bases). From germline, CDR1 is LGHNA and CDR2 YSLEER. The CDR3 runs 12 residues. The ends were cut back, 3 bases at V and 11 bases at J, with 13 bases in the middle. DNA for the CDR3: TGCGCCAGCAGCCAGGGGCGGGGGAAATACACCTTC. This gives the protein CASSQGRGKYTF.

Comment on this clone: It is unclear where the CDR3 begins or ends on the DNA, so no DNA is shown, and the CDR3 is as TCRdb lists it. The rearrangement links TRBV21-1 to TRBJ2-7; TRBD1, the table's D call, lacks a check against the DNA. TRBV21-1 is listed as a pseudogene. The CDR3 is 16 residues long, ends included. CDR3 sequence: CASSKVGQGNWYEQYF.

The chain couples TRBV10-2 to TRBJ1-4; 7 nucleotides match TRBD1. Germline values: CDR1 WSHSY, CDR2 SAAADI. This CDR3 region has 15 residues. The ends lost 3 bases at V and 8 bases at J; junction bases unmatched: 9. In DNA, the CDR3 is TGCGCCAGCAGTGAACCCGGGACAGTCGGGGAAAAACTGTTTTTT. It translates to CASSEPGTVGEKLFF.

In this sample, this clone turned up a few times. The rearrangement joins TRBV2 to TRBJ2-7, with 8 positions matching TRBD2. The V gene's germline CDR1 is SNHLY and CDR2 FYNNEI. The trim removed 3 bases at V and 6 bases at J, leaving 7 bases unmatched. The CDR3 has 14 amino acids. In nucleotides, the CDR3 is TGTGCCAGCAGTGATAGTCTAGCGGGCGCCGAGCAGTACTTC. It is translated as CASSDSLAGAEQYF.

V gene TRBV5-1 combines with J gene TRBJ2-3; TRBD2 matches 13 bases. V gave up 0 bases and J gave up 2 bases; unmatched junction bases: 6. The V gene's germline CDR1 is SGHRS and CDR2 YFSETQ. The CDR3 runs to 18 residues. The chain's CDR3 is CASSLGTSGSIVTDTQYF. The CDR3 nucleotides are TGCGCCAGCAGCTTGGGGACTAGCGGGAGTATCGTCACAGATACGCAGTATTTT.